This T cell receptor beta chain was profiled in a study of human T cells and chemical hapten exposure. Across the study: Skin of the upper inner arm, about 2 cm by about 2 cm, received 2% DPC for sensitization.

The time point: patch test 2, 6 weeks after DPC sensitization. Treatment meaning: therapeutic diphenylcyclopropenone sensitization with weekly scalp DPC. To note about this clonotype: Its antigen is unidentified.

The ends were cut back, 2 bases at V and 14 bases at J, with 1 base in the middle. The CDR3 loop spans 8 amino acids. Study-level results: Relative to control repertoires, expanded TCRs gave rise to significantly more large CDR3 similarity clusters. All donors were alopecia patients, so their immunity may differ from that of healthy people.

TCRdb reanalysed the RACE reads using MiXCR and keeps one entry per CDR3 protein. The repertoire holds a few hundred thousand distinct CDR3 sequences, with more than 5% as singletons. The sequence was obtained from a woman aged 18-35 years with alopecia areata. Some clones in this sample may be carry-over from other donors' samples. The sequencing here drew on whole blood, taken in connection with sensitization to the hapten diphenylcyclopropenone (DPC). The rearrangement joins TRBV23-1 to TRBJ2-1; D unresolved. TRBV23-1 is an ORF, and what it does is uncertain. CDR3 in DNA: TGCGCCAGCAGTCAAGAGTTCTTC. It encodes CASSQEFF.